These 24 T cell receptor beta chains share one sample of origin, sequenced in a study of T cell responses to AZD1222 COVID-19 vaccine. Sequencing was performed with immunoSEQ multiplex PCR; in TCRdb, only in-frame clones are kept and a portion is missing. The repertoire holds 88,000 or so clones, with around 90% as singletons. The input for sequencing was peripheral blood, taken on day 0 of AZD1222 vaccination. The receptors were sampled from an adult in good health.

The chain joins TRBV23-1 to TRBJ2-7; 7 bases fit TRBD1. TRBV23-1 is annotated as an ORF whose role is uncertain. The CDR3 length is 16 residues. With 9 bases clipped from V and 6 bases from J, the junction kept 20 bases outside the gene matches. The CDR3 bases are TGCGCCAGTACCCCCCGCGAGGGACAGTCCTCACCCGAGCAGTACTTC. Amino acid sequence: CASTPREGQSSPEQYF.

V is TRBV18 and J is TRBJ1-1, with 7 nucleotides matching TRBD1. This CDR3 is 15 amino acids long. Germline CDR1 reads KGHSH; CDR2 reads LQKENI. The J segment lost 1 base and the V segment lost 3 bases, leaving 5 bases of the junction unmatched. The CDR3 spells CASSPSTGRNTEAFF. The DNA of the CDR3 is TGTGCCAGCTCACCCTCGACAGGGAGGAACACTGAAGCTTTCTTT.

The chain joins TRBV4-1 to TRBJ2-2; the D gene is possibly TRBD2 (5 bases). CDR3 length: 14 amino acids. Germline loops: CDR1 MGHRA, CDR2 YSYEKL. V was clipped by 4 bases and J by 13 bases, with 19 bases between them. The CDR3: CASSPDPGNGPLFF. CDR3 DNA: TGCGCCAGCAGCCCGGACCCGGGGAACGGACCGCTGTTTTTT.

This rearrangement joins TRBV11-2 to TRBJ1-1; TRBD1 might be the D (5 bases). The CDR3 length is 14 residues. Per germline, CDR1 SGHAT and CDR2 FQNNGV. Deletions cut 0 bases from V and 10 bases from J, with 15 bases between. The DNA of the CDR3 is TGTGCCAGCAGCTTAGAGGGGCAGGTGAGCACAGCTTTCTTT. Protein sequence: CASSLEGQVSTAFF.

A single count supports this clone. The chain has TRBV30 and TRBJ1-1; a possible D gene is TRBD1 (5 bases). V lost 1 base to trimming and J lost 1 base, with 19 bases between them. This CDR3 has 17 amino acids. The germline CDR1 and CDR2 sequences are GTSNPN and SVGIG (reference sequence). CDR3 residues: CAWSGGWGDFGNTEAFF. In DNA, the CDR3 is TGTGCCTGGAGTGGAGGATGGGGGGATTTCGGGAACACTGAAGCTTTCTTT.

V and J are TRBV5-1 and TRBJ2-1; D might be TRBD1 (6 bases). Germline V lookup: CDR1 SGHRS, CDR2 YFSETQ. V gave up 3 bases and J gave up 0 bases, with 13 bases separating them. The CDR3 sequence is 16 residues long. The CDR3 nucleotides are TGCGCCAGCAGCTGGGGAGCGGACAGCTCCTACAATGAGCAGTTCTTC. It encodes CASSWGADSSYNEQFF.

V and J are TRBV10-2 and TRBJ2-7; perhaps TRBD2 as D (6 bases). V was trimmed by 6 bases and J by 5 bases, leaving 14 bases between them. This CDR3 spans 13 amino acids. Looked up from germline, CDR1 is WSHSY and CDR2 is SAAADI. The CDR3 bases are TGCGCCAGCAGCCTTATCCGGGAGCACGAGCAGTACTTC. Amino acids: CASSLIREHEQYF.

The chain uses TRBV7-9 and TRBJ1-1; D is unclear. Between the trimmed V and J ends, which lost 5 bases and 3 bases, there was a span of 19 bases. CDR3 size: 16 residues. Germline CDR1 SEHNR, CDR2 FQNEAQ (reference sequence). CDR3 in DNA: TGTGCCAGCAGCCCACCGGGCCTCGAGAGGGACACTGAAGCTTTCTTT. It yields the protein CASSPPGLERDTEAFF.

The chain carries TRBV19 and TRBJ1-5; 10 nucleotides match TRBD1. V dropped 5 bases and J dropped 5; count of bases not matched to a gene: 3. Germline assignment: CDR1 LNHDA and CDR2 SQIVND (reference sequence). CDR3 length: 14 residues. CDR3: CASSRTGGYQPQHF. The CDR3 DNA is TGTGCCAGTAGTCGGACAGGGGGGTATCAGCCCCAGCATTTT.

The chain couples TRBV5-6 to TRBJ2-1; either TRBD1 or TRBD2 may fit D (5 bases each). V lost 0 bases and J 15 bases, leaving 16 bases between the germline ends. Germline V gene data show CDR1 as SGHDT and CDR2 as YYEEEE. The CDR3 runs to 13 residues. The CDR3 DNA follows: TGTGCCAGCAGCTTGGGGGGGTTCCAGCTTCCGTTCTTC. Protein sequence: CASSLGGFQLPFF.

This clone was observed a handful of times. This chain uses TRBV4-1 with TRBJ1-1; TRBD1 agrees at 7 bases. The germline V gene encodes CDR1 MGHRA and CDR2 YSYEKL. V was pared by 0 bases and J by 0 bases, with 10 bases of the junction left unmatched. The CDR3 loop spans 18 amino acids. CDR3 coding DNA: TGCGCCAGCAGCCAAGAAAGTCAGGGGGTCATTATGAACACTGAAGCTTTCTTT. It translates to CASSQESQGVIMNTEAFF.

CDR3 in amino acids: CASSRTGAQPQHF. CDR3 nucleotide sequence: TGCGCCAGCAGCCGGACAGGGGCTCAGCCCCAGCATTTT. This chain connects TRBV5-1 to TRBJ1-5, with 9 positions matching TRBD1. The CDR3 totals 13 residues. Trimming cost V 4 bases and J 6 bases; bases outside gene matches: 2. Germline V lookup: CDR1 SGHRS, CDR2 YFSETQ.

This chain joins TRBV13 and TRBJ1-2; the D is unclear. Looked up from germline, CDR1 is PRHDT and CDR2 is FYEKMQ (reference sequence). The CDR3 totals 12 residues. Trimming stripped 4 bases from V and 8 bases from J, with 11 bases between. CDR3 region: CASSYPGGGYTF. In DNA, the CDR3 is TGTGCCAGCAGCTACCCCGGTGGGGGCTACACCTTC.

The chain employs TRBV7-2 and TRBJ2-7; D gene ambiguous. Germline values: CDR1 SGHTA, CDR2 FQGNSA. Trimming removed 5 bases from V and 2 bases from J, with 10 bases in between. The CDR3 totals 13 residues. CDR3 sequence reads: CASSPRGAYEQYF. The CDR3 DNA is TGTGCCAGCAGCCCCCGAGGTGCCTACGAGCAGTACTTC.

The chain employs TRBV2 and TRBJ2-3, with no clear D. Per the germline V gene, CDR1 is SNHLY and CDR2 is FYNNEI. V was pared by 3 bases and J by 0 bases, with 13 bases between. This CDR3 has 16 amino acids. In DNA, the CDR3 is TGTGCCAGCAGTGATAACCCCTCGGACAGCACAGATACGCAGTATTTT. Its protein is CASSDNPSDSTDTQYF.

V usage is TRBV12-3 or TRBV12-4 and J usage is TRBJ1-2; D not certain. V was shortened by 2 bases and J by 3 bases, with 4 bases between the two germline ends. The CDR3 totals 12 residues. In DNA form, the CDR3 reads TGTGCCAGCAGTTTACAAGACTATGGCTACACCTTC. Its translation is CASSLQDYGYTF.

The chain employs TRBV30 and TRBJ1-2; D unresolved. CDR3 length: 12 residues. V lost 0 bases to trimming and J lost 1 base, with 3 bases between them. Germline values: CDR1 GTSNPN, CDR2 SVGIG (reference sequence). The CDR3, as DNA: TGTGCCTGGAGTGTGGATAACTATGGCTACACCTTC. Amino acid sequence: CAWSVDNYGYTF.

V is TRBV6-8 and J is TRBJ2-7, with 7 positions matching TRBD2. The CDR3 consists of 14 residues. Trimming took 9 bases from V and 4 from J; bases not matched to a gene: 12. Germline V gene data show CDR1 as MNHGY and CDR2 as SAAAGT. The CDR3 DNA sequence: TGTGCCAGTCCCGGGACTACAAATTTTTACGAGCAGTACTTC. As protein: CASPGTTNFYEQYF.

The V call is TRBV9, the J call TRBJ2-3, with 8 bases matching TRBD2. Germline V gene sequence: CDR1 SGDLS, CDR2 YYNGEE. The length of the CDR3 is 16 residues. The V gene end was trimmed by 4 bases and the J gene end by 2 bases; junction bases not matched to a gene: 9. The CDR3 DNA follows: TGTGCCAGCAGCCCCCGAGCGGGGGCAAACACAGATACGCAGTATTTT. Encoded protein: CASSPRAGANTDTQYF.

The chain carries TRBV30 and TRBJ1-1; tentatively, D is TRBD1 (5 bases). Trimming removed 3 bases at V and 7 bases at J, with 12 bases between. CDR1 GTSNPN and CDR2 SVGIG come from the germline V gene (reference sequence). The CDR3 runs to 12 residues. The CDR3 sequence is CAWRDIRSEAFF. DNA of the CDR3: TGTGCCTGGAGGGACATCCGAAGTGAAGCTTTCTTT.

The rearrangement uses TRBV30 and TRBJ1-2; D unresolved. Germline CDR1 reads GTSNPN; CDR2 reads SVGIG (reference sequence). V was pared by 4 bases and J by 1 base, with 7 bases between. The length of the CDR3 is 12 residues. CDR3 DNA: TGTGCCTGGACGGGCTATAACTATGGCTACACCTTC. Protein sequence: CAWTGYNYGYTF.

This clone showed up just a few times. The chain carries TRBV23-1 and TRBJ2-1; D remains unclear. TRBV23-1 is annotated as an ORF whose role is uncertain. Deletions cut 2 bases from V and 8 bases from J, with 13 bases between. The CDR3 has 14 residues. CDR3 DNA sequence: TGCGCCAGCAGTCAAGGTCAGGAAGACGATGAGCAGTTCTTC. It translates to CASSQGQEDDEQFF.

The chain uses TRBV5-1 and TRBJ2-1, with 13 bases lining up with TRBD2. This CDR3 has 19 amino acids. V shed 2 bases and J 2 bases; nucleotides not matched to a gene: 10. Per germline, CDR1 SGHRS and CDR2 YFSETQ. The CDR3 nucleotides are TGCGCCAGCAGCTTAAGTCGGACTAGCGGGAGTATACCCTACAATGAGCAGTTCTTC. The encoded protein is CASSLSRTSGSIPYNEQFF.

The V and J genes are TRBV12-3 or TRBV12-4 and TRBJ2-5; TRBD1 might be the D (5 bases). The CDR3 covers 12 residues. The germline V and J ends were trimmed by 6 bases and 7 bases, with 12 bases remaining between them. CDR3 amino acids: CASSHEQGTQYF. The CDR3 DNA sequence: TGTGCCAGCAGCCACGAGCAGGGGACCCAGTACTTC.